The 32 T cell receptor beta chains below were found in one sample sequenced in a study of early T cells in non-severe SARS-CoV-2 infection. TCRdb re-analysed the 5' RACE reads in MiXCR, keeping a single row per CDR3 protein. The table lists 55,000 or so distinct CDR3 sequences, roughly 10% of them singletons. The sample comprised whole blood. These receptor sequences come from an adult who was a healthcare worker with PCR-confirmed SARS-CoV-2 infection or an uninfected control (not recorded which).

This clonotype appeared many times. This chain links TRBV4-1 with TRBJ1-5; D uncertain. V lost 3 bases to trimming and J lost 5 bases, with 11 bases between them. The V gene's germline CDR1 is MGHRA and CDR2 YSYEKL. There are 14 residues in the CDR3. Here the CDR3 DNA reads TGCGCCAGCAGCCATGTAACAGCGGATCAGCCCCAGCATTTT. It encodes CASSHVTADQPQHF.

Ten or more counts support this clonotype. The V and J genes are TRBV7-3 and TRBJ1-1; D remains unclear. V shed 5 bases and J shed 6 bases, with 13 bases lying between them. The CDR3 length is 13 residues. CDR1 is SGHTA and CDR2 is FQGTGA in the germline V gene. This CDR3 is CASSPRHRAEAFF. CDR3 in DNA: TGTGCCAGCAGCCCCAGACATCGCGCTGAAGCTTTCTTT. Based on the CDR3 plus reference TRBV7-3 and TRBJ1-1, the full variable domain is GAGVSQTPSNKVTEKGKYVELRCDPISGHTALYWYRQSLGQGPEFLIYFQGTGAADDSGLPNDRFFAVRPEGSVSTLKIQRTERGDSAVYLCASSPRHRAEAFFGQGTRLTVV.

This chain links TRBV18 with TRBJ2-5; D remains unclear. Per germline, CDR1 KGHSH and CDR2 LQKENI. CDR3 length: 14 amino acids. V lost 3 bases and J 1 base, leaving 9 bases between the germline ends. CDR3 in amino acids: CASSPKTPQETQYF. CDR3 in DNA: TGTGCCAGCTCACCGAAGACTCCCCAAGAGACCCAGTACTTC. The complete variable domain, with remaining parts taken from reference TRBV18 and TRBJ2-5, reads NAGVMQNPRHLVRRRGQEARLRCSPMKGHSHVYWYRQLPEEGLKFMVYLQKENIIDESGMPKERFSAEFPKEGPSILRIQQVVRGDSAAYFCASSPKTPQETQYFGPGTRLLVL.

This clonotype was picked up many times. The chain uses TRBV7-9 and TRBJ2-1; D might be TRBD2 (6 bases). The V end was cut by 0 bases, the J end by 7 bases, with 7 bases between. This CDR3 contains 13 residues. The germline gives CDR1 SEHNR, CDR2 FQNEAQ (reference sequence). The CDR3 DNA follows: TGTGCCAGCAGCTTAGCGAGCGGGAATGAGCAGTTCTTC. It translates to CASSLASGNEQFF. The complete variable domain, with remaining parts taken from reference TRBV7-9 and TRBJ2-1, reads DTGVSQNPRHKITKRGQNVTFRCDPISEHNRLYWYRQTLGQGPEFLTYFQNEAQLEKSRLLSDRFSAERPKGSFSTLEIQRTEQGDSAMYLCASSLASGNEQFFGPGTRLTVL.

The CDR3 nucleotides are TGTGCCAGCAGCTTGGCGGGGTTGTTCCGCGAGCAGTACTTC. Residues: CASSLAGLFREQYF. V usage is TRBV5-6 and J usage is TRBJ2-7; D might be TRBD2 (5 bases). Trimming stripped 0 bases from V and 6 bases from J, with 13 bases between. CDR3 length: 14 residues. The V gene's germline CDR1 is SGHDT and CDR2 YYEEEE.

Many counts were recorded for this clonotype. V and J are TRBV5-4 and TRBJ2-2, with TRBD2 as a possible D gene (6 bases). The germline V gene encodes CDR1 SGHNT and CDR2 YYREEE (reference sequence). V dropped 0 bases and J dropped 4 bases, with 10 bases sitting between them. This CDR3 is built from 15 residues. The CDR3 bases are TGTGCCAGCAGCTTGGAGGGAGGTGGCACCGGGGAGCTGTTTTTT. Protein sequence: CASSLEGGGTGELFF.

A few counts support this clonotype. The gene calls are TRBV20-1 and TRBJ2-3; unclear D gene. The CDR3 has 10 residues. V lost 2 bases, J lost 3 bases, and 0 bases lay in between. CDR1 is DFQATT, CDR2 SNEGSKA, per germline (reference sequence). The CDR3 region is CSARTDTQYF. The DNA for the CDR3 is TGCAGTGCTAGAACAGATACGCAGTATTTT.

This clonotype has ten or more counts. The CDR3 region has the DNA TGTGCCAGCAGTTTAAGGAGGATGTTGAATGAGCAGTTCTTC. This encodes CASSLRRMLNEQFF. J is TRBJ2-1 and V is TRBV27; D may be TRBD2 (5 bases). V was clipped by 2 bases and J by 7 bases, with 12 bases between them. The CDR3 is made up of 14 amino acids. CDR1 is MNHEY and CDR2 is SMNVEV in the germline V gene (reference sequence).

This clonotype was seen only a few times. V gene TRBV5-1 combines with J gene TRBJ1-1; D gene uncertain. V lost 0 bases, J lost 8 bases, and 14 bases lay in between. The CDR3 covers 14 residues. The germline CDR1 and CDR2 sequences are SGHRS and YFSETQ. The CDR3 DNA follows: TGCGCCAGCAGCTTGGATTCTACGCTTCGAGAAGCTTTCTTT. It codes for CASSLDSTLREAFF.

The rearrangement joins TRBV11-3 to TRBJ2-7; D call uncertain. The CDR3 is 14 residues long. The germline CDR1 and CDR2 sequences are SGHNT and YENEEA. V lost 2 bases, J lost 3 bases, and 11 bases lay in between. CDR3: CASSLSAYSYEQYF. CDR3 nucleotides: TGTGCCAGCAGCTTATCGGCCTACAGCTACGAGCAGTACTTC. Looking up the rest from reference TRBV11-3 and TRBJ2-7 gives the full variable domain: EAGVVQSPRYKIIEKKQPVAFWCNPISGHNTLYWYLQNLGQGPELLIRYENEEAVDDSQLPKDRFSAERLKGVDSTLKIQPAELGDSAVYLCASSLSAYSYEQYFGPGTRLTVT.

This clonotype was observed many times. The chain links TRBV6-5 to TRBJ2-2, with D unresolved. The V end lost 6 bases, the J end lost 4 bases, and 6 bases lay between the germline ends. Germline V lookup: CDR1 MNHEY, CDR2 SVGAGI. This CDR3 has 12 amino acids. The CDR3 reads CASRPATGELFF. As DNA, the CDR3 is TGTGCCAGCAGACCAGCCACCGGGGAGCTGTTTTTT.

The table lists this clonotype with many counts. This rearrangement joins TRBV5-1 to TRBJ2-1; D gene uncertain. The V end was cut by 5 bases, the J end by 6 bases, with 6 bases between. This CDR3 is built from 11 residues. Germline assignment: CDR1 SGHRS and CDR2 YFSETQ. The DNA for the CDR3 is TGCGCCAGCAGGCTTCTCAATGAGCAGTTCTTC. Protein: CASRLLNEQFF.

This clonotype was counted ten times or more. The chain combines TRBV24-1 with TRBJ2-7; a weak D match, TRBD2 (7 bases). The CDR3 is 18 residues long. Germline values: CDR1 KGHDR, CDR2 SFDVKD. Trimming stripped 9 bases from V and 0 bases from J, with 26 bases between. CDR3 loop: CATPGRGAPAGSSYEQYF. The CDR3 DNA reads as TGTGCCACCCCAGGACGGGGGGCTCCCGCCGGCAGCTCCTACGAGCAGTACTTC.

This clonotype has a handful of counts. The rearrangement links TRBV12-3 or TRBV12-4 to TRBJ2-1, with 8 bases identical to TRBD1. This CDR3 has 13 residues. V trimming: 6 bases; J trimming: 5 bases; junction bases outside the gene matches: 3. The CDR3 protein is CASRGQEHNEQFF. In DNA, the CDR3 is TGTGCCAGCAGGGGACAGGAGCACAATGAGCAGTTCTTC.

This clonotype occurred a few times. J is TRBJ2-3 and V is TRBV24-1; tentative D call: TRBD2 (6 bases). In germline, CDR1 is KGHDR, CDR2 SFDVKD. V gave up 9 bases and J gave up 2 bases, with 11 bases separating them. The CDR3 loop spans 13 amino acids. This CDR3 is CATGDLFTDTQYF. In DNA form, the CDR3 reads TGTGCCACCGGGGACTTGTTCACAGATACGCAGTATTTT.

This clonotype was seen only a few times. The rearrangement joins TRBV4-1 to TRBJ1-6; D may be TRBD1 (6 bases). CDR3 length: 15 amino acids. Germline CDR1 and CDR2: MGHRA and YSYEKL. Trimming cost V 4 bases and J 5 bases, with 12 bases left between them. DNA of the CDR3: TGCGCCAGCAGCCGGCGTGCAGGGGATAATTCACCCCTCCACTTT. It yields the protein CASSRRAGDNSPLHF.

J is TRBJ2-3 and V is TRBV29-1, with D hard to call. Deletions cut 2 bases from V and 1 base from J, with 13 bases between. Germline lookup yields CDR1 SQVTM and CDR2 ANQGSEA. The CDR3 runs to 15 residues. The CDR3 DNA is TGCAGCGTTGAATGGGTACCCACTGGCACAGATACGCAGTATTTT. It yields the protein CSVEWVPTGTDTQYF.

The chain uses TRBV7-9 and TRBJ2-2, with D possibly being TRBD2 (6 bases). The germline CDR1 and CDR2 sequences are SEHNR and FQNEAQ (reference sequence). The CDR3 has 15 amino acids. Trimming pared 6 bases from V and 0 bases from J, leaving 11 bases between. The CDR3 nucleotides are TGTGCCAGCAGGCAGGGACTTACGAACACCGGGGAGCTGTTTTTT. Translated, it gives CASRQGLTNTGELFF.

This clonotype appeared once. V usage is TRBV7-9 and J usage is TRBJ2-7; perhaps TRBD1 as D (5 bases). Germline V gene data show CDR1 as SEHNR and CDR2 as FQNEAQ (reference sequence). V dropped 3 bases and J dropped 5 bases, with 23 bases sitting between them. The CDR3 totals 17 residues. CDR3 amino acids: CASSLGLAPRVLDEQYF. As DNA, the CDR3 is TGTGCCAGCAGCTTGGGTCTCGCTCCCAGGGTGCTGGACGAGCAGTACTTC.

This clonotype was detected only a few times. The J gene is TRBJ2-1, the V gene TRBV28; either TRBD1 or TRBD2 may supply D (5 bases each). Trimming left V 3 bases short and J 4 bases short, with 19 bases between. Germline V gene lookup returns CDR1 MDHEN and CDR2 SYDVKM. The CDR3 loop spans 17 amino acids. In DNA, the CDR3 is TGTGCCAGCAGTTTCCCTCTTAGTGGGGGTTTATACAATGAGCAGTTCTTC. Its translation is CASSFPLSGGLYNEQFF.

The genes are TRBV27 and TRBJ1-4; a possible D gene is TRBD1 (6 bases). The CDR3 contains 15 residues. Between the trimmed V and J ends, which lost 0 bases and 6 bases, there was a span of 11 bases. From germline, CDR1 is MNHEY and CDR2 SMNVEV (reference sequence). CDR3 nucleotide sequence: TGTGCCAGCAGTTTATCGAAGGGGGGAGATGAAAAACTGTTTTTT. This sequence encodes CASSLSKGGDEKLFF.

This clonotype was counted many times. The gene calls are TRBV7-9 and TRBJ2-1; weak D call: TRBD1 (5 bases). Trimming removed 5 bases at V and 5 bases at J, with 10 bases between. The CDR3 length is 13 residues. Germline CDR1 and CDR2: SEHNR and FQNEAQ (reference sequence). The CDR3 bases are TGTGCCAGCAGCAAAAGACAGAACAATGAGCAGTTCTTC. Protein: CASSKRQNNEQFF.

The rearrangement uses TRBV5-1 and TRBJ1-1, with unresolved D. Trimming removed 6 bases from V and 2 bases from J, with 17 bases in between. The CDR3 runs to 15 residues. Germline CDR1 SGHRS, CDR2 YFSETQ. CDR3: CASTVLDSSNTEAFF. The CDR3 coding sequence is TGCGCCAGCACCGTACTGGATAGCTCAAACACTGAAGCTTTCTTT.

The chain combines TRBV6-6 with TRBJ2-1; 7 bases fit TRBD2. V lost 5 bases, J lost 5 bases, and 12 bases stayed unmatched. CDR1 and CDR2 from the germline V gene are MNHNY and SVGAGI (reference sequence). The CDR3 consists of 16 residues. The DNA of the CDR3 is TGTGCCAGCAGTCCGCCCCTCGCGGGAGTTCACAATGAGCAGTTCTTC. Protein product: CASSPPLAGVHNEQFF.

This clonotype has a handful of counts. The J gene is TRBJ2-5, the V gene TRBV6-6; D uncertain. V shed 7 bases and J shed 2 bases, with 11 bases lying between them. CDR3 size: 13 residues. CDR1 MNHNY and CDR2 SVGAGI come from the germline V gene (reference sequence). The CDR3 reads CASKRGDQETQYF. The DNA for the CDR3 is TGTGCCAGCAAGCGCGGAGATCAAGAGACCCAGTACTTC.

This clonotype has just a few counts. The chain recombines TRBV7-3 with TRBJ2-7; possibly TRBD2 for D (6 bases). Germline CDR1 is SGHTA and CDR2 is FQGTGA. The CDR3 totals 15 residues. The germline V and J ends were trimmed by 1 base and 7 bases, with 17 bases remaining between them. The CDR3 spells CASSLNGRGPQEQYF. The CDR3 nucleotides are TGTGCCAGCAGCTTAAACGGGAGAGGACCTCAGGAGCAGTACTTC.

This clonotype was recorded many times. The rearrangement uses TRBV25-1 and TRBJ1-3; D not resolved. V was trimmed by 4 bases and J by 2 bases, leaving 9 bases between them. The CDR3 contains 14 residues. Germline V gene sequence: CDR1 MGHDK, CDR2 SYGVNS. CDR3 amino acids: CASSAPGPGNTIYF. As DNA, the CDR3 is TGTGCCAGCAGTGCCCCCGGACCTGGAAACACCATATATTTT.

The DNA for the CDR3 is TGTGCCAGCAGCAGATCGACTAGCGGTCCCTGGGGGGCAGATACGCAGTATTTT. It is translated as CASSRSTSGPWGADTQYF. The V and J genes are TRBV7-9 and TRBJ2-3, with TRBD2 matching 9 bases. The V and J ends lost 5 bases and 4 bases, in that order; junction bases with no gene match: 16. Germline loops: CDR1 SEHNR, CDR2 FQNEAQ (reference sequence). The CDR3 extends over 18 amino acids.

This clonotype was seen only a few times. The V and J genes are TRBV27 and TRBJ1-5; D gene ambiguous. The CDR3 contains 14 residues. The germline V gene encodes CDR1 MNHEY and CDR2 SMNVEV (reference sequence). The V gene lost 6 bases and the J gene lost 0 bases, with 9 bases spanning the gap. The CDR3 nucleotides are TGTGCCAGCAGCCCGGAACCTAGCAATCAGCCCCAGCATTTT. Residues: CASSPEPSNQPQHF.

This clonotype occurred many times. The chain is built from TRBV5-4 and TRBJ1-2; 8 nucleotides match TRBD1. Unmatched junction bases numbered 10, after V lost 3 bases and J lost 6 bases. Germline loops: CDR1 SGHNT, CDR2 YYREEE (reference sequence). The CDR3 runs to 15 residues. The CDR3 DNA is TGTGCCAGCAGCTCGACGGACAGGGAGGGGAATGGCTACACCTTC. Translating it yields CASSSTDREGNGYTF.

The chain couples TRBV5-5 to TRBJ2-7; a weak D match, TRBD1 (6 bases). The germline CDR1 and CDR2 sequences are SGHKS and YYEKEE (reference sequence). The CDR3 loop spans 14 amino acids. V gave up 0 bases and J gave up 3 bases, with 10 bases separating them. The DNA for the CDR3 is TGTGCCAGCAGCTTGGTGGGGGCAGACTACGAGCAGTACTTC. Protein product: CASSLVGADYEQYF.

This clonotype was seen more than once but under ten times. This chain uses TRBV4-1 with TRBJ1-4; D gene unclear. Germline CDR1 is MGHRA and CDR2 is YSYEKL. CDR3 length: 15 amino acids. V lost 0 bases and J lost 13, with 18 bases in between. The CDR3 region is CASSQDSTGPPLLFF. The CDR3 DNA is TGCGCCAGCAGCCAAGACTCCACCGGGCCACCACTACTGTTTTTT.